This record looks at one T cell receptor (beta chain) sequence and its context. What it binds is unknown. Other nucleotide sequences in the sample specify the same CDR3. This sample stems from a study of cytomegalovirus exposure and HLA in healthy donors. A multiplex PCR was run with 60 Vbeta primers and 13 Jbeta primers. Repertoires were generated with immunoSEQ multiplex PCR, while TCRdb's copy carries only in-frame clones and drops some. Across some 76,000 clones, the top ten clones capture 2.4% of the sample. Study-wide findings and caveats: It was in a later analysis that TCR association rates were seen to vary by HLA locus, highest for DRB1 and lowest for HLA-C. Roughly uniform sequencing depth across donors was assumed, possibly incorrectly.

This sequence originates from a female donor in good health and CMV-seropositive. The sample taken for sequencing was PBMCs.

The CDR3 is CAWSVGGGGYTF. The CDR3 DNA reads as TGTGCCTGGAGTGTAGGGGGCGGGGGCTACACCTTC. The chain joins TRBV30 to TRBJ1-2; TRBD1 matches at 7 bases. CDR1 GTSNPN and CDR2 SVGIG come from the germline V gene (reference sequence). V dropped 0 bases and J dropped 8; count of bases not matched to a gene: 3. The CDR3 is 12 residues long.